The 11 T cell receptor beta chains reported below all come from one sample, sequenced in a study of Ad26.COV2.S vaccination and SARS-CoV-2 variants. Treatment indicated: some 20 received Ad26.COV2.S at low or high dose, single or two shots; 5 received placebo; per-sample allocation not given. Material that was analyzed had been drawn on day 63 after the first vaccine or placebo injection. Data came from immunoSEQ multiplex PCR; TCRdb stores just in-frame clones and leaves some out. The sample consists of hundreds of thousands of clones, around 90% of them appearing once. This specimen was peripheral blood, taken in a trial of Ad26.COV2.S vaccine versus placebo. The receptor source for this set is a person aged 18-65 years who received the Ad26.COV2.S COVID-19 vaccine or a placebo.

The genes are TRBV27 and TRBJ1-2; TRBD1 might be the D (5 bases). Germline-derived CDR1 and CDR2 are MNHEY and SMNVEV (reference sequence). V was cut by 10 bases and J by 4 bases, with 13 bases left in between. The CDR3 totals 12 residues. The CDR3 DNA reads as TGTGCCATCGGGGGAGGTAGCTATGGCTACACCTTC. Encoded protein: CAIGGGSYGYTF.

This clone was counted only a few times. The chain uses TRBV27 and TRBJ2-2; D unresolved. The V end was cut by 5 bases, the J end by 0 bases, with 1 base between. This CDR3 spans 12 amino acids. CDR1 is MNHEY, CDR2 SMNVEV, per germline (reference sequence). The CDR3 sequence: CASSPNTGELFF. The CDR3 DNA sequence: TGTGCCAGCAGTCCGAACACCGGGGAGCTGTTTTTT.

This chain links TRBV12-3 or TRBV12-4 with TRBJ2-5, with TRBD2 matching over 10 bases. The junction had 3 bases not matched to a gene; V was cut back by 5 bases and J by 12 bases. CDR3 length: 11 amino acids. CDR3 bases: TGTGCCAGCAGTCTGGGGACTAGCGAGTACTTC. Its translation: CASSLGTSEYF.

This clone was detected only once. V is TRBV5-6 and J is TRBJ1-2; D gene unclear. The CDR3 is made up of 12 amino acids. The germline gives CDR1 SGHDT, CDR2 YYEEEE. V dropped 2 bases and J dropped 1 base, with 3 bases sitting between them. This CDR3 reads CASSLINYGYTF. The CDR3 DNA reads TGTGCCAGCAGCTTAATTAACTATGGCTACACCTTC.

V and J are TRBV10-3 and TRBJ2-2; 9 bases agree with TRBD1. This CDR3 has 14 amino acids. J lost 5 bases, V lost 6 bases, and 4 bases had no gene match. Germline V gives CDR1 ENHRY, CDR2 SYGVKD. The CDR3 protein is CAIRDRGETGELFF. The CDR3 DNA is TGTGCCATCAGGGACAGGGGAGAGACCGGGGAGCTGTTTTTT.

The genes are TRBV24-1 and TRBJ2-1; the D gene is possibly TRBD2 (6 bases). CDR3 length: 16 amino acids. Trimming took off 4 bases at V and 3 bases at J, with 15 bases between the two ends. Germline V gene sequence: CDR1 KGHDR, CDR2 SFDVKD. CDR3 sequence (DNA): TGTGCCACCAGTGACCAAGGCGCTAGCGACTACAATGAGCAGTTCTTC. Translation: CATSDQGASDYNEQFF.

The V gene is TRBV5-4, the J gene TRBJ2-2, with a possible D match to TRBD2 (6 bases). V was pared by 4 bases and J by 4 bases, with 17 bases between. CDR1 SGHNT and CDR2 YYREEE come from the germline V gene (reference sequence). The CDR3 spans 16 residues. The CDR3 is CASSPTSFTITGELFF. Written as DNA, the CDR3 is TGTGCCAGCAGCCCGACTAGTTTTACTATCACCGGGGAGCTGTTTTTT.

V is TRBV9 and J is TRBJ2-1, with TRBD2 matching over 12 bases. V shed 1 base, J shed 7 bases, and the junction held 3 bases outside the gene matches. CDR1 SGDLS and CDR2 YYNGEE come from the germline V gene. This CDR3 comprises 15 residues. CDR3 residues: CASSVTSGRFNEQFF. In nucleotides, the CDR3 is TGTGCCAGCAGCGTAACTAGCGGGAGGTTTAATGAGCAGTTCTTC.

This chain uses TRBV6-5 with TRBJ2-7; 9 bases align to TRBD1. CDR3 length: 14 amino acids. Trimming took 7 bases from V and 1 from J; bases not matched to a gene: 5. The germline V gene has CDR1 MNHEY and CDR2 SVGAGI. DNA of the CDR3: TGTGCCAGCAACCTCGGGACAGGGTCCTACGAGCAGTACTTC. Its protein is CASNLGTGSYEQYF.

The CDR3 is CASSQVDRESEAFF. In DNA form, the CDR3 reads TGCGCCAGCAGCCAAGTGGACAGGGAGAGTGAAGCTTTCTTT. This chain joins TRBV4-3 and TRBJ1-1; 8 bases align to TRBD1. J was trimmed by 7 bases and V by 1 base; bases with no gene match: 5. The CDR3 is 14 residues long. CDR1 is LGHNA, CDR2 YSLEER, per germline.

V gene TRBV9 combines with J gene TRBJ1-2; D is possibly TRBD1 (6 bases). The CDR3 consists of 13 residues. CDR1 and CDR2 (germline): SGDLS, YYNGEE. V lost 3 bases, J lost 2 bases, and 8 bases lay in between. In nucleotides, the CDR3 is TGTGCCAGCAGCGGGACAGCGAACTATGGCTACACCTTC. Its translation is CASSGTANYGYTF.